What follows are 24 T cell receptor beta chains derived from one specimen sequenced in a study of PD-L1 blockade in urothelial cancer. Clones were sequenced by immunoSEQ multiplex PCR, and TCRdb holds only the in-frame ones, with some missing. The sample consists of around 38,000 clones, 75% to 90% of them appearing once. Time point of the sample: peripheral blood 6 weeks after treatment start. This specimen consisted of PBMCs, obtained around atezolizumab (anti-PD-L1) treatment. These receptor sequences come from a man in his sixties with urothelial cancer.

The chain carries TRBV6-1 and TRBJ2-7; 11 bases are shared with TRBD1. V lost 6 bases to trimming and J lost 5 bases; unmatched junction nucleotides: 6. The germline CDR1 and CDR2 sequences are MNHNS and SASEGT. The CDR3 consists of 14 residues. CDR3 coding DNA: TGTGCCAGCAGGGACAGGGGGCTAGCCGACGAGCAGTACTTC. Amino acids: CASRDRGLADEQYF.

This chain connects TRBV2 to TRBJ2-3; TRBD2 agrees at 9 bases. The V and J ends lost 6 bases and 3 bases, in that order; junction bases with no gene match: 4. Germline V gives CDR1 SNHLY, CDR2 FYNNEI. This CDR3 has 14 amino acids. CDR3 residues: CASRGGLATDTQYF. The DNA for the CDR3 is TGTGCCAGCAGGGGGGGACTAGCAACAGATACGCAGTATTTT.

V usage is TRBV7-2 and J usage is TRBJ1-2; TRBD1 matches 7 bases. The V gene's germline CDR1 is SGHTA and CDR2 FQGNSA. V lost 6 bases, J lost 1 base, and 11 bases stayed unmatched. The CDR3 covers 16 residues. CDR3 sequence reads: CASSFDGTARNYGYTF. The CDR3 DNA reads as TGTGCCAGCAGTTTCGACGGGACAGCCCGTAACTATGGCTACACCTTC.

The rearrangement links TRBV7-6 to TRBJ2-3; maybe TRBD2 (5 bases). Germline V gene data show CDR1 as SGHVS and CDR2 as FNYEAQ. Trimming left V 2 bases short and J 11 bases short, with 14 bases between. The length of the CDR3 is 13 residues. CDR3 residues: CASSLSQSGRQYF. CDR3 bases: TGTGCCAGCAGCTTAAGCCAGAGCGGTAGGCAGTATTTT.

This clone appeared a few times. The chain joins TRBV19 to TRBJ1-2; 9 bases agree with TRBD1. CDR3 length: 15 amino acids. Germline assignment: CDR1 LNHDA and CDR2 SQIVND (reference sequence). Unmatched junction bases numbered 9, after V lost 5 bases and J lost 5 bases. In DNA form, the CDR3 reads TGTGCCAGTAGTTTACCTTCCGGGACAGGGTATGGCTACACCTTC. Its translation is CASSLPSGTGYGYTF.

The gene calls are TRBV5-3 and TRBJ1-1; the D gene is possibly TRBD1 (5 bases). TRBV5-3 is known as an ORF, though its function is uncertain. This CDR3 is built from 16 residues. Trimming removed 6 bases at V and 1 base at J, with 19 bases between. The CDR3 DNA reads as TGTGCCAGAACCGACCCTCCGGGCAGGGCGAACACTGAAGCTTTCTTT. Translation gives CARTDPPGRANTEAFF.

CDR3 loop: CASSAGQDSPLHF. In DNA, the CDR3 is TGTGCCAGTAGTGCTGGACAGGATTCACCCCTCCACTTT. V gene TRBV19 combines with J gene TRBJ1-6, with 7 bases fitting TRBD1. In germline, CDR1 is LNHDA, CDR2 SQIVND (reference sequence). CDR3 size: 13 residues. V gave up 5 bases and J gave up 8 bases; unmatched junction bases: 3.

V usage is TRBV4-2 and J usage is TRBJ2-7; 9 bases agree with TRBD1. The CDR3 covers 13 residues. Germline V CDR1 and CDR2: LGHNA, YNFKEQ. V shed 5 bases, J shed 4 bases, and the junction held 3 bases outside the gene matches. The CDR3 nucleotides are TGTGCCAGCAGCTTGGACAGGGGTTACGAGCAGTACTTC. It translates to CASSLDRGYEQYF.

The genes are TRBV5-6 and TRBJ2-6, with a possible D match to TRBD2 (5 bases). The CDR3 extends over 16 amino acids. V lost 4 bases to trimming and J lost 0 bases, with 11 bases between them. The germline gives CDR1 SGHDT, CDR2 YYEEEE. For the CDR3, the DNA is TGTGCCAGCAGCAATGAGGGCCTCTCTGGGGCCAACGTCCTGACTTTC. Its protein is CASSNEGLSGANVLTF.

This chain connects TRBV29-1 to TRBJ2-1, with 9 bases that match TRBD1. V shed 6 bases and J 4 bases; nucleotides not matched to a gene: 16. The CDR3 totals 17 residues. The germline gives CDR1 SQVTM, CDR2 ANQGSEA. CDR3 region: CSVLPPPGQGLYNEQFF. CDR3 nucleotide sequence: TGCAGCGTCCTACCGCCCCCGGGACAGGGCTTATACAATGAGCAGTTCTTC.

The rearrangement links TRBV27 to TRBJ2-3; 7 nucleotides match TRBD2. CDR3 size: 16 residues. Unmatched junction bases numbered 12, after V lost 8 bases and J lost 1 base. CDR1 and CDR2 from the germline V gene are MNHEY and SMNVEV (reference sequence). The CDR3 here is CASHSTLASGTDTQYF. In DNA form, the CDR3 reads TGTGCCAGCCACAGCACACTAGCGAGCGGCACAGATACGCAGTATTTT.

This chain connects TRBV29-1 to TRBJ2-7; possibly TRBD1 for D (6 bases). Trimming stripped 6 bases from V and 0 bases from J, with 12 bases between. The CDR3 spans 13 residues. The germline CDR1 and CDR2 sequences are SQVTM and ANQGSEA. The CDR3 DNA reads as TGCAGCGTGCAGACAGGAACCTCCTACGAGCAGTACTTC. Translated, it gives CSVQTGTSYEQYF.

The rearrangement links TRBV5-6 to TRBJ1-3; no clear D gene. The V end was cut by 0 bases, the J end by 0 bases, with 7 bases between. The germline V gene has CDR1 SGHDT and CDR2 YYEEEE. The CDR3 runs to 15 residues. The CDR3 sequence: CASSLDGYSGNTIYF. Written as DNA, the CDR3 is TGTGCCAGCAGCTTGGACGGTTACTCTGGAAACACCATATATTTT.

DNA of the CDR3: TGCGCCAGCAGCTCGCCGGGACTAGCGGGAGTGCCCTACAATGAGCAGTTCTTC. Translating gives CASSSPGLAGVPYNEQFF. This chain links TRBV5-1 with TRBJ2-1; 14 positions agree with TRBD2. Germline-derived CDR1 and CDR2 are SGHRS and YFSETQ. V gave up 3 bases and J gave up 2 bases; unmatched junction bases: 7. The CDR3 loop spans 18 amino acids.

The chain is built from TRBV7-2 and TRBJ2-3; 8 positions match TRBD2. Looked up from germline, CDR1 is SGHTA and CDR2 is FQGNSA. With V trimmed by 4 bases and J by 3 bases, 6 bases remained unmatched. The CDR3 length is 15 residues. This chain's CDR3 is CASSSPGGETDTQYF. As DNA, the CDR3 is TGTGCCAGCAGCTCCCCCGGGGGGGAGACAGATACGCAGTATTTT.

The chain carries TRBV7-6 and TRBJ2-2; 10 nucleotides line up with TRBD1. The V gene end was trimmed by 2 bases and the J gene end by 5 bases; junction bases not matched to a gene: 5. Germline values: CDR1 SGHVS, CDR2 FNYEAQ. CDR3 length: 16 amino acids. The DNA of the CDR3 is TGTGCCAGCAGCTTAATTCGGACAGGGGGTACCGGGGAGCTGTTTTTT. It translates to CASSLIRTGGTGELFF.

The rearrangement joins TRBV5-1 to TRBJ2-6, with D perhaps TRBD2 (5 bases). Germline V CDR1 and CDR2: SGHRS, YFSETQ. This CDR3 is built from 16 residues. Trimming shortened V by 5 bases and J by 0 bases, and 12 bases separated the two germline ends. Here the CDR3 DNA reads TGCGCCAGCAGAAAAGGACTGCCCTCTGGGGCCAACGTCCTGACTTTC. Protein sequence: CASRKGLPSGANVLTF.

This clone was detected only once. V usage is TRBV5-1 and J usage is TRBJ1-1; 7 bases agree with TRBD1. Germline-derived CDR1 and CDR2 are SGHRS and YFSETQ. The CDR3 is 14 residues long. The ends lost 4 bases at V and 1 base at J; junction bases unmatched: 4. The CDR3 region is CASSGGQRNTEAFF. In DNA form, the CDR3 reads TGCGCCAGCAGCGGGGGACAGAGGAACACTGAAGCTTTCTTT.

In its sample, this clone was seen once. The chain carries TRBV5-6 and TRBJ2-4, with 16 bases aligning to TRBD2. Germline lookup yields CDR1 SGHDT and CDR2 YYEEEE. The CDR3 runs 18 residues. V shed 3 bases and J 7 bases; nucleotides not matched to a gene: 10. The CDR3 spells CASSWRGLAGGPGNIQYF. As DNA, the CDR3 is TGTGCCAGCAGCTGGAGGGGACTAGCGGGAGGGCCGGGGAACATTCAGTACTTC.

The chain has TRBV7-2 and TRBJ2-7; 7 bases map to TRBD1. V shed 5 bases and J 1 base; nucleotides not matched to a gene: 11. Germline CDR1 and CDR2: SGHTA and FQGNSA. The CDR3 contains 16 residues. This CDR3 is CASSPRQGFSSYEQYF. DNA for the CDR3: TGTGCCAGCAGCCCCCGACAGGGTTTCAGTTCCTACGAGCAGTACTTC.

The V gene is TRBV30, the J gene TRBJ2-1, with D possibly being TRBD2 (6 bases). Trimming took 4 bases from V and 7 from J, leaving 8 bases between them. The CDR3 extends over 11 amino acids. The germline CDR1 and CDR2 sequences are GTSNPN and SVGIG (reference sequence). The DNA of the CDR3 is TGTGCCTGGACCCGGGAGAATGAGCAGTTCTTC. This translates into CAWTRENEQFF.

The chain employs TRBV11-2 and TRBJ2-5; 10 bases align to TRBD1. Germline CDR1 SGHAT, CDR2 FQNNGV. The V and J ends lost 5 bases and 2 bases, in that order; junction bases with no gene match: 8. The CDR3 sequence is 16 residues long. This CDR3 reads CASSNYDRGLQETQYF. The CDR3 DNA reads as TGTGCCAGCAGCAATTACGACAGGGGGCTGCAAGAGACCCAGTACTTC.

The genes are TRBV27 and TRBJ1-2; D may be TRBD1 (5 bases). This CDR3 has 18 residues. The germline V gene has CDR1 MNHEY and CDR2 SMNVEV (reference sequence). V was clipped by 6 bases and J by 6 bases, with 29 bases between them. CDR3 amino acids: CASSYLGGATILRDGYTF. CDR3 nucleotides: TGTGCCAGCAGCTACCTCGGAGGGGCCACGATTTTGCGCGATGGCTACACCTTC.

V gene TRBV19 combines with J gene TRBJ1-2, with D perhaps TRBD1 (6 bases). The CDR3 consists of 15 residues. CDR1 LNHDA and CDR2 SQIVND come from the germline V gene (reference sequence). Trimming stripped 1 base from V and 3 bases from J, with 12 bases between. The CDR3 DNA reads TGTGCCAGTAGTATAGGTGGACAGACTTACTATGGCTACACCTTC. This codes for CASSIGGQTYYGYTF.